The entry below gives a single TCR beta chain sequence along with its context. The antigen is undetermined. The germline V gene encodes CDR1 SGHAT and CDR2 FQNNGV. The CDR3 sequence is 13 residues long. After skipping T cell sorting, the authors isolated total RNA from whole blood. The source of the sample is a study of monozygotic twins with inflammatory bowel disease. TCRdb re-analyzed the 5' RACE reads; it lists each CDR3 protein once, without DNA. The sample features approximately 300,000 distinct CDR3 sequences, with over 5% in its top ten. Regarding the study as a whole: Backing was not found for a single strong signal or clonotype associated with IBD.

Sequenced sample: blood. The TCR was taken from a human donor with ulcerative colitis or Crohn's disease, or a healthy co-twin of an affected twin (not recorded which). The chain joins TRBV11-2 to TRBJ1-5. CDR3 region: CASSLRVAQPQHF.